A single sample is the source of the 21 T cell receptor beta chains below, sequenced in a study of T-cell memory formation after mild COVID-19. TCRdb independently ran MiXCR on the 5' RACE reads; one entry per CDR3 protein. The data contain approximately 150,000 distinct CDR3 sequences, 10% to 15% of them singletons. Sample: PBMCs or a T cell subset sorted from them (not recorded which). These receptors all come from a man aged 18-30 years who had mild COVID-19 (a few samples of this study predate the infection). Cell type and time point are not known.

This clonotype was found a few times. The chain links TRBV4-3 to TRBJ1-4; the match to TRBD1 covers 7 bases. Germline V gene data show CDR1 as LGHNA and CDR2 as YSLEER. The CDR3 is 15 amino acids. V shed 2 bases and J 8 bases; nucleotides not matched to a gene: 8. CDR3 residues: CASSQLSGGVEKLFF. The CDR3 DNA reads TGCGCCAGCAGCCAACTATCAGGGGGGGTCGAAAAACTGTTTTTT.

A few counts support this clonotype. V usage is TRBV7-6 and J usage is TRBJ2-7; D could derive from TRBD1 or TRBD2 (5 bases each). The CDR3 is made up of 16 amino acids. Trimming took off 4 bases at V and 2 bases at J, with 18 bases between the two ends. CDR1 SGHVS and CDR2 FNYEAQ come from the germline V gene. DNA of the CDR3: TGTGCCAGCAGCTCGCTACGAGGGGCGGACCCCTACGAGCAGTACTTC. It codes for CASSSLRGADPYEQYF.

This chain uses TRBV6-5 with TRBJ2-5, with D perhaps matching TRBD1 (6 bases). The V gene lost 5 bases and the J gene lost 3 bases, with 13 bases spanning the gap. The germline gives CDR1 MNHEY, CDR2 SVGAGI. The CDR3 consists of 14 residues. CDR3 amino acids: CASSPQGGEETQYF. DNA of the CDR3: TGTGCCAGCAGTCCACAGGGTGGCGAAGAGACCCAGTACTTC.

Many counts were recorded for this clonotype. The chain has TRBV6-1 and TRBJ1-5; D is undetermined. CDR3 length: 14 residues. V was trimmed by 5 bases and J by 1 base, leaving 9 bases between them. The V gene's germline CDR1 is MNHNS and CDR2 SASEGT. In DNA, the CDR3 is TGTGCCAGCAGTTCCGGCTTCAGCAATCAGCCCCAGCATTTT. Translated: CASSSGFSNQPQHF.

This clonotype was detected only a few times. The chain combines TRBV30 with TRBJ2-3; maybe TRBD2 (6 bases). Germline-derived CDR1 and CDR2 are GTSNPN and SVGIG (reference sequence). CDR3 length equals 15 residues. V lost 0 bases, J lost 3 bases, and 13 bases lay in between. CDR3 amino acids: CAWSVVGGSTDTQYF. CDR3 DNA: TGTGCCTGGAGTGTAGTGGGGGGTAGTACAGATACGCAGTATTTT.

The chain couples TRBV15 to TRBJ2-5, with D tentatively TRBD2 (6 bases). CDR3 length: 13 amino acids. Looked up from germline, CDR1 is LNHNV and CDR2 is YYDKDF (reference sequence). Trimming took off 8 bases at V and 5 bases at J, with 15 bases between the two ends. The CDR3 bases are TGTGCCACCTCGGTAGCGGTGGAGGAGACCCAGTACTTC. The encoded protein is CATSVAVEETQYF.

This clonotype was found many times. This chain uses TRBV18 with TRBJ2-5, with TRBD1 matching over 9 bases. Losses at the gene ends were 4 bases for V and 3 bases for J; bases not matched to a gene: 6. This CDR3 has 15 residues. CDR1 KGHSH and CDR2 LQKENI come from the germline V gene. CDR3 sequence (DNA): TGTGCCAGCTCACGTCGGACAGGGGAGGAAGAGACCCAGTACTTC. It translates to CASSRRTGEEETQYF.

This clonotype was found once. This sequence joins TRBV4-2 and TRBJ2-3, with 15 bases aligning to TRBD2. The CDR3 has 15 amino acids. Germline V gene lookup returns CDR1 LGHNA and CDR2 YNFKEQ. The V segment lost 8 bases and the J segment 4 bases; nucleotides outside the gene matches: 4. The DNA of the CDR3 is TGTGCCAGCTCGGGGACTAGCGGGGGGTCAGATACGCAGTATTTT. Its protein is CASSGTSGGSDTQYF.

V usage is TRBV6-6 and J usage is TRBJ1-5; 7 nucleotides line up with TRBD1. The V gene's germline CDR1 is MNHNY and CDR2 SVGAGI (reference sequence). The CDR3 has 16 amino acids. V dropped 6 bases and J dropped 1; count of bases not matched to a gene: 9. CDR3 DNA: TGTGCCAGCAGGGGTCTACAGGGGAGGAGCAATCAGCCCCAGCATTTT. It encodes CASRGLQGRSNQPQHF.

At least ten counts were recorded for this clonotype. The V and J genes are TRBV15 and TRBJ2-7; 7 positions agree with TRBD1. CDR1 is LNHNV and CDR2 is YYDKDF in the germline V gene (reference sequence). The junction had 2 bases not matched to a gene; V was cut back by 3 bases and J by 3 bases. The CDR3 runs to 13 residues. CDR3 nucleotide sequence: TGTGCCACCAGCAGGGACAGGATCTACGAGCAGTACGTC. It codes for CATSRDRIYEQYV.

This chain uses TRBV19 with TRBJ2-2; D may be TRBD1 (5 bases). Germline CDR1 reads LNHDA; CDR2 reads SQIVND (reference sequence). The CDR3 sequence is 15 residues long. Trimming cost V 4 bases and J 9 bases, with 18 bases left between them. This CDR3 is CASSTIGAMGRELFF. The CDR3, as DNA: TGTGCCAGTAGTACCATAGGGGCGATGGGCAGGGAGCTGTTTTTT.

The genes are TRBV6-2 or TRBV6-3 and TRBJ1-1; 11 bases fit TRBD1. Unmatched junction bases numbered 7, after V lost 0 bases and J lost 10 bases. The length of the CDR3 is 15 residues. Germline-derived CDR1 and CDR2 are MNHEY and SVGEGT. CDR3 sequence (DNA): TGTGCCAGCAGTTACTCGGGGACAGGGGGAATGGGAGCTTTCTTT. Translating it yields CASSYSGTGGMGAFF.

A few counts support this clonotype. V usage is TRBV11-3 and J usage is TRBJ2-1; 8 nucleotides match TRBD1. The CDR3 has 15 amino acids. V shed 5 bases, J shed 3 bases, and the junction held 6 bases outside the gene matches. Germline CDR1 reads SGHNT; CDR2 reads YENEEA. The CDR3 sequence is CASSPRTGYYNEQFF. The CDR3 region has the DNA TGTGCCAGCAGCCCAAGGACAGGGTACTACAATGAGCAGTTCTTC.

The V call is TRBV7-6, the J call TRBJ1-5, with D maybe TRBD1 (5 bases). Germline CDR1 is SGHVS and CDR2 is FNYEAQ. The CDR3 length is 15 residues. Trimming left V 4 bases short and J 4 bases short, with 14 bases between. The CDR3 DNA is TGTGCCAGCAGCTCCGGGACCGGACGGAATCAGCCCCAGCATTTT. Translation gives CASSSGTGRNQPQHF.

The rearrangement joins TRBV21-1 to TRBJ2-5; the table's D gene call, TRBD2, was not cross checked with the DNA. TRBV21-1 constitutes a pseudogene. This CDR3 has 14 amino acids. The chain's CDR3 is CASSKVRAQETQYF. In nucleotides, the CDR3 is TGTGCCAGCAGCAAAGTTAGGGCTCAAGAGACCCAGTACTTC.

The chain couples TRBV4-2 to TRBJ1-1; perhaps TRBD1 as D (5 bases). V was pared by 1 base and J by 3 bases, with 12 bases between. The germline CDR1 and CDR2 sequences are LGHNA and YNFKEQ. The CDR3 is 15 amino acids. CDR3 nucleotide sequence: TGTGCCAGCAGCCAAGCACCGGGGGGAGACACTGAAGCTTTCTTT. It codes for CASSQAPGGDTEAFF.

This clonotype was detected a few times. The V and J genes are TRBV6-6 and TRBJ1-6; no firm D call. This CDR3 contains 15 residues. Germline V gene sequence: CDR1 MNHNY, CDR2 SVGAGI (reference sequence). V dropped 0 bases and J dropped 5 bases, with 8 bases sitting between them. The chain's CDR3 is CASSYSTRHNSPLHF. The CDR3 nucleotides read TGTGCCAGCAGTTACTCGACGAGACATAATTCACCCCTCCACTTT.

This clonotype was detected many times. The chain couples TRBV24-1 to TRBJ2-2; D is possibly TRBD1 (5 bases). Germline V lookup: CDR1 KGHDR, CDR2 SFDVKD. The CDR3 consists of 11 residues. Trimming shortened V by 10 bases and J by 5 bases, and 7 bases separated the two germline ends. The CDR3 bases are TGTGCCACTGGGGCAACCGGGGAGCTGTTTTTT. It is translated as CATGATGELFF.

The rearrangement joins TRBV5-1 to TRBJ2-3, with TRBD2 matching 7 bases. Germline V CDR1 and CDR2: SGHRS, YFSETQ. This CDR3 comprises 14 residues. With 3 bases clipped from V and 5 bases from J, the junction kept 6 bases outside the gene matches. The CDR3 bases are TGCGCCAGCAGCTCAGGACTAGTCATAGATACGCAGTATTTT. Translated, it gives CASSSGLVIDTQYF.

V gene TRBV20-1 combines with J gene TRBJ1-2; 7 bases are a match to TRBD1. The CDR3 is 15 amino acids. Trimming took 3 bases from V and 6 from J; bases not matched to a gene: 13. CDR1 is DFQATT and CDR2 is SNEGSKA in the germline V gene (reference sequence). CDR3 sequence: CSARQPSTGTHGYTF. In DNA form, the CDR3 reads TGCAGTGCTAGGCAACCTTCGACAGGGACCCATGGCTACACCTTC.

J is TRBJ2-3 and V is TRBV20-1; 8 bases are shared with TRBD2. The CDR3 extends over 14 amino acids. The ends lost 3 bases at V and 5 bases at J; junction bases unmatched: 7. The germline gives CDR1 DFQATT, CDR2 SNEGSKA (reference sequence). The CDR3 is CSARRRGAGDTQYF. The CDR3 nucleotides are TGCAGTGCTAGGCGGCGGGGGGCTGGAGATACGCAGTATTTT.